This T cell receptor (beta chain) was retrieved from a study of cytomegalovirus exposure and HLA in healthy donors. The PCR contained 60 Vbeta and 13 Jbeta primers. Sequencing was performed with immunoSEQ multiplex PCR; in TCRdb, only in-frame clones are kept and a portion is missing. The repertoire holds 150,000 to 180,000 clones, with roughly 80% as singletons. Germline values: CDR1 MNHGY, CDR2 SVAAGI. The CDR3 consists of 17 residues. V was pared by 1 base and J by 2 bases, with 17 bases between. Study-level findings and limits: Sequencing depth across donors, presence/absence analyses assumed, was roughly uniform. Most CMV-associated TCR beta chains appeared HLA-restricted in a later analysis. The productive fraction for most TCR beta V segments was about 87% or about 30% in an earlier analysis.

Concerning this clone: The antigen is not known.

The TCR originated in a young man in good health and CMV-seropositive. Sample: PBMCs. The chain joins TRBV6-9 to TRBJ1-2, with D possibly matching TRBD1 (6 bases). The CDR3 reads CASSYYNWGTKNYGYTF. As DNA, the CDR3 is TGTGCCAGCAGTTATTATAATTGGGGGACAAAAAACTATGGCTACACCTTC.